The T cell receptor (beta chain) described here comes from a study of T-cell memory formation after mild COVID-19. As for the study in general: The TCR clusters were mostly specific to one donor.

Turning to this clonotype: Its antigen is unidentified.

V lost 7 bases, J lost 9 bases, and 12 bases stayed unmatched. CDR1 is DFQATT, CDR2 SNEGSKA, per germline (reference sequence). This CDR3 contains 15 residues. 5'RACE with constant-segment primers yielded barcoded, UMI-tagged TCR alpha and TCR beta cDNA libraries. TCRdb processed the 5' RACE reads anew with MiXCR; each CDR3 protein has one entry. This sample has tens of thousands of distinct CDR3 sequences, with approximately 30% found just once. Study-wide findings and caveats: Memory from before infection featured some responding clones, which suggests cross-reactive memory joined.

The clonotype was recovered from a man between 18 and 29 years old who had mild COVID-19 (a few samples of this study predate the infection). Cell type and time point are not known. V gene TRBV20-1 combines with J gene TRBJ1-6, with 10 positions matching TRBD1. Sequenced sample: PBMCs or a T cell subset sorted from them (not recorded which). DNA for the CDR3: TGCAGTGGGTCCAACCCGGGACAGGGGATTTCACCCCTCCACTTT. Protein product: CSGSNPGQGISPLHF.